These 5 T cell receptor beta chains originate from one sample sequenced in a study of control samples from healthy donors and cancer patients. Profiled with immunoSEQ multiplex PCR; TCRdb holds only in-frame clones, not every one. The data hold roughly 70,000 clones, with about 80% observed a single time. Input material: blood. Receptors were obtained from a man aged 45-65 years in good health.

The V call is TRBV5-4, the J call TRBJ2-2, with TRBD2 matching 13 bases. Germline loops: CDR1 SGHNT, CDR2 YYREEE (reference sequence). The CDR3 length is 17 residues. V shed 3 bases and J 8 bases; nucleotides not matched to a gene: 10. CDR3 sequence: CASSSTRTSGSGGELFF. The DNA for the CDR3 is TGTGCCAGCAGCTCCACCCGGACTAGCGGGAGCGGGGGGGAGCTGTTTTTT.

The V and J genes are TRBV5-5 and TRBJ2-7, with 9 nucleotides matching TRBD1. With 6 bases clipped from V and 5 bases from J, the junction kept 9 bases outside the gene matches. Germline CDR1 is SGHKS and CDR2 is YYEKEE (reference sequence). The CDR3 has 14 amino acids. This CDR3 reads CASNPGQGPDEQYF. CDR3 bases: TGTGCCAGCAACCCGGGACAGGGACCCGACGAGCAGTACTTC.

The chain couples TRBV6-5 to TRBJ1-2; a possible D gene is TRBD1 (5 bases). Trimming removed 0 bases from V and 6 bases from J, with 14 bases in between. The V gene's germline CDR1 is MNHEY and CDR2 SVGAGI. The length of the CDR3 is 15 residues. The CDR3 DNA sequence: TGTGCCAGCAGTTACTCACAGAAGGGACTCCATGGCTACACCTTC. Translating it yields CASSYSQKGLHGYTF.

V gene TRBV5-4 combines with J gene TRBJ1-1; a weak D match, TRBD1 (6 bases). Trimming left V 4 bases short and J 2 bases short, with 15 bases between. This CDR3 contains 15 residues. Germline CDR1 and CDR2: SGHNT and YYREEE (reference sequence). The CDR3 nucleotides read TGTGCCAGCAGCACCTGGGACAAAACCAACACTGAAGCTTTCTTT. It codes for CASSTWDKTNTEAFF.

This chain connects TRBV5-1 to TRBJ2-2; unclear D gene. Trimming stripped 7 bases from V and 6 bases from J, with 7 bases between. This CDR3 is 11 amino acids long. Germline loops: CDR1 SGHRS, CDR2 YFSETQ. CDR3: CASLGPGELFF. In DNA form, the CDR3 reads TGCGCCAGCCTAGGACCCGGGGAGCTGTTTTTT.